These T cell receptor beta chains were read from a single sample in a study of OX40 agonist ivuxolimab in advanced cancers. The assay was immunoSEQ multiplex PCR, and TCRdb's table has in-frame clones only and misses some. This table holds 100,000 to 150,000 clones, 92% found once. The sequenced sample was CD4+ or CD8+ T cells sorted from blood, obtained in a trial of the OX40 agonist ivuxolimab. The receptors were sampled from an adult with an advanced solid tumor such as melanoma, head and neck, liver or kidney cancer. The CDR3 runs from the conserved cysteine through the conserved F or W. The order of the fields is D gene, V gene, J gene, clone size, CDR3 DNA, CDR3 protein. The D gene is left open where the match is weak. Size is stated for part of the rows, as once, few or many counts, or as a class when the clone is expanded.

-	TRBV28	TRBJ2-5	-	TGTGCCAGCAGTTTACCCAACCCGCAGGGCCCCCAGTACTTC	CASSLPNPQGPQYF
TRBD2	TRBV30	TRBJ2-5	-	TGTGCCTGGAGTGAAGGCGGGAGACCAGAGACCCAGTACTTC	CAWSEGGRPETQYF
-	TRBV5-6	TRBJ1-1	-	TGTGCCAGCAGCTATGACAGGACCACTACGAGGGCTTTCTTT	CASSYDRTTTRAFF
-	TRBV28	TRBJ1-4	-	TGTGCCAGCAGTCCATACGGTGGGACGGAATATGAAAAACTGTTTTTT	CASSPYGGTEYEKLFF
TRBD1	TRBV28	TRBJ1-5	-	TGTGCCAGCAGATTCGACAGGGGCGGCGATCAGCCCCAGCATTTT	CASRFDRGGDQPQHF
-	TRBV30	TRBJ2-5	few	TGTGCCTGGAGTGTTGAGGAGACCCAGTACTTC	CAWSVEETQYF
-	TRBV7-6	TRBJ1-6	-	TGTGCCAGCAGCCCATATGAGACGGATTCACCCCTCCACTTT	CASSPYETDSPLHF
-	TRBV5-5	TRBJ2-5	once	TGTGCCAGCAGCTTCAGTCAAGAGACCCAGTACTTC	CASSFSQETQYF
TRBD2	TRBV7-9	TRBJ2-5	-	TGTGCCAGCAGCTTATCATTAGCGGGAGGGCCCCAAGAGACCCAGTACTTC	CASSLSLAGGPQETQYF
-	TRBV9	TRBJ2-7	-	TGTGCCAGCAGCGTGGGCGGGGCCAGTACCGACGAGCAGTACTTC	CASSVGGASTDEQYF
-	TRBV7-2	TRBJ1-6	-	TGTGCCAGCAGCTTCGGGCCAAGAGGGGGTAATTCACCCCTCCACTTT	CASSFGPRGGNSPLHF
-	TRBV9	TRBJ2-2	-	TGTGCCAGCGGTTCCCCCTCGGGCCTTGACACCGGGGAGCTGTTTTTT	CASGSPSGLDTGELFF
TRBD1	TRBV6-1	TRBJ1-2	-	TGTGCCAGCAGTGAAGCCGGGACAGGGGCGGGGACTTCTGGCTACACCTTC	CASSEAGTGAGTSGYTF
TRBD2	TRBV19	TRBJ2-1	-	TGTGCCAGTAGGGGTCGACAGGCTTCTAGCGGGAGAAGATACAATGAGCAGTTCTTC	CASRGRQASSGRRYNEQFF
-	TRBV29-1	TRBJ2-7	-	TGCAGCGTTGAAGATACCGGGCGTGCCTACGAGCAGTACTTC	CSVEDTGRAYEQYF
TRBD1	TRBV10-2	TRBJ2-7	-	TGCGCCACCTCGGGCAGGGGGCCAGGAGAGCAGTACTTC	CATSGRGPGEQYF
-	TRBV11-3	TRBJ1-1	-	TGTGCCAGCACCCCCGGGGCAGGGGCTGGTACTGAAGCTTTCTTT	CASTPGAGAGTEAFF
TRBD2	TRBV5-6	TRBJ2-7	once	TGTGCCAGCAGCCTTAGCGGGAGGGTCCCCTACGAGCAGTACTTC	CASSLSGRVPYEQYF
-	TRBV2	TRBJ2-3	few	TGTGCCAGCAGTAGACGGGGGGCGGACGCAGATACGCAGTATTTT	CASSRRGADADTQYF
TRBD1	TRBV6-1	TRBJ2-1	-	TGTGCCAGCAGGGTGGACAGGGGGCCTAACAATGAGCAGTTCTTC	CASRVDRGPNNEQFF
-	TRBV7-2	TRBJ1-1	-	TGTGCCAGCAGCTTGGCGAGGGGCGCGGTCACTGAAGCTTTCTTT	CASSLARGAVTEAFF
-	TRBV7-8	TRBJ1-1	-	TGTGCCAGCAGTCTGTGGGACACTGAAGCTTTCTTT	CASSLWDTEAFF
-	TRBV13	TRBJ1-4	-	TGTGCCAGCAGCTTACGAGGGAGTGAAAAACTGTTTTTT	CASSLRGSEKLFF
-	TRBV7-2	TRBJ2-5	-	TGTGCCAGCAGCTTAGGCAGTCCGCGGCAAGAGACCCAGTACTTC	CASSLGSPRQETQYF
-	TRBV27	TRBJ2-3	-	TGTGCCAGCAGTTCTCAGGGTCCAGATACGCAGTATTTT	CASSSQGPDTQYF
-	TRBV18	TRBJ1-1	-	TGTGCCAGCTCACCCCCAAACGGGGGAATGAACACTGAAGCTTTCTTT	CASSPPNGGMNTEAFF
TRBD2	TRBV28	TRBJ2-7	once	TGTGCCAGCAGTTTGGCGCTAGCGGGACACTCCTACGAGCAGTACTTC	CASSLALAGHSYEQYF
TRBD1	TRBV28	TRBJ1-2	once	TGTGCCAGCAGCCTGGACAGGGACTATGGCTACACCTTC	CASSLDRDYGYTF
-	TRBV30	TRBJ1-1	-	TGTGCCTGGAGTTTTGTGACTGAAGCTTTCTTT	CAWSFVTEAFF
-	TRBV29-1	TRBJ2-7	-	TGCAGCGTTGAAATGCCCGGACGATCCGAGCAGTACTTC	CSVEMPGRSEQYF
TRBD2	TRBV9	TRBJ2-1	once	TGTGCCAGCAGCGCCCCCGGGACTAGCGTGAGCTCCTACAATGAGCAGTTCTTC	CASSAPGTSVSSYNEQFF
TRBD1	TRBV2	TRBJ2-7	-	TGTGCCAGCAGTGCCGACAGGGCCCCCTACGAGCAGTACTTC	CASSADRAPYEQYF
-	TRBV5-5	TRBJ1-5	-	TGTGCCAGCAGCCCGAGTCCCGGCCGGAATCAGCCCCAGCATTTT	CASSPSPGRNQPQHF
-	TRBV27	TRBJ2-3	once	TGTGCCAGCAGTTTGGTCTTCGCTTCAGATACGCAGTATTTT	CASSLVFASDTQYF
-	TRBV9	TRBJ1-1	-	TGTGCCAGCAGCGTCGGATGGGCAAACACTGAAGCTTTCTTT	CASSVGWANTEAFF
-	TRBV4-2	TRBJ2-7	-	TGTGCCAGCAGCCAAGTTATGAGTACCTACTACGAGCAGTACTTC	CASSQVMSTYYEQYF
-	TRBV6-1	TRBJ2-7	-	TGTGCCAGCAGTGAACAGGGTTCTGACGAGCAGTACTTC	CASSEQGSDEQYF